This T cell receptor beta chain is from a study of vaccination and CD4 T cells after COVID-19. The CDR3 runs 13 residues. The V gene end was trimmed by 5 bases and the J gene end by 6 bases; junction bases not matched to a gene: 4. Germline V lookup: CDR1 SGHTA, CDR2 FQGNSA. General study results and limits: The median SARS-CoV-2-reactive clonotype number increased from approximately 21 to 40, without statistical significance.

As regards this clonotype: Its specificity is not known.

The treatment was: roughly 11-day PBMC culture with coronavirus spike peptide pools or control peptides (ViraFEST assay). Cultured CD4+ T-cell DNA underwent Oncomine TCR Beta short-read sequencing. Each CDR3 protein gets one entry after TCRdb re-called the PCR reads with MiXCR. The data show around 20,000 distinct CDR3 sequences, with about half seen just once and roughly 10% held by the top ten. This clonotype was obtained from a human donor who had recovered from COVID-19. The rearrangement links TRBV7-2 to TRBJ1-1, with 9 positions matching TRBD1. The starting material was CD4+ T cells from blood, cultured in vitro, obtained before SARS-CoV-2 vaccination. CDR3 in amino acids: CASSGTGRAEAFF. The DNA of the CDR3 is TGTGCCAGCAGCGGGACAGGGCGGGCTGAAGCTTTCTTT.